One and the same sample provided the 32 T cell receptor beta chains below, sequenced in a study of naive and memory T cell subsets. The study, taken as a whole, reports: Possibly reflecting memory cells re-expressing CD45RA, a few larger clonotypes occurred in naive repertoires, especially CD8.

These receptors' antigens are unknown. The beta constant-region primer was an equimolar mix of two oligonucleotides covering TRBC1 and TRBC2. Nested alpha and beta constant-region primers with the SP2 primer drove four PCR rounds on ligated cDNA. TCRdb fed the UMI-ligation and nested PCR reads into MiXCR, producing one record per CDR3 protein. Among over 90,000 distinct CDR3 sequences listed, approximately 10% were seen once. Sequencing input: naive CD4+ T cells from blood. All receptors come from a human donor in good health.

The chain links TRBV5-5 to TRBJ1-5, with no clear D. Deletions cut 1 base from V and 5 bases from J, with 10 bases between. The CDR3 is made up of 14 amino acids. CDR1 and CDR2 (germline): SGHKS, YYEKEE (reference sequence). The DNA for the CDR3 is TGTGCCAGCAGCTTGAATTGGGGAGATCAGCCCCAGCATTTT. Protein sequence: CASSLNWGDQPQHF. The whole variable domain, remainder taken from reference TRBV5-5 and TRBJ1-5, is DAGVTQSPTHLIKTRGQQVTLRCSPISGHKSVSWYQQVLGQGPQFIFQYYEKEERGRGNFPDRFSARQFPNYSSELNVNALLLGDSALYLCASSLNWGDQPQHFGDGTRLSIL.

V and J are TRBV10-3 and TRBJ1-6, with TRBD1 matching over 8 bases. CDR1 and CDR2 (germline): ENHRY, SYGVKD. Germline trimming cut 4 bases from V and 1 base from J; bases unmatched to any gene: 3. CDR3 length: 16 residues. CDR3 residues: CAISVRQGSYNSPLHF. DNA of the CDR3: TGTGCCATCAGTGTGAGACAGGGGTCCTATAATTCACCCCTCCACTTT.

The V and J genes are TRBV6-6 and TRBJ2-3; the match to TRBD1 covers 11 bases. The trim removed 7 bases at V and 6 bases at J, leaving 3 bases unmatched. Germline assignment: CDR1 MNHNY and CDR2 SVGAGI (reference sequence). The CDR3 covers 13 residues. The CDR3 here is CASMDRGPDTQYF. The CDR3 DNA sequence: TGTGCCAGCATGGACAGGGGGCCCGATACGCAGTATTTT.

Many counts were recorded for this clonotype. CDR3 nucleotide sequence: TGCAGTGCTAGAGCCAACAGTCATTACCAAGAGACCCAGTACTTC. As protein: CSARANSHYQETQYF. V usage is TRBV20-1 and J usage is TRBJ2-5; D is uncertain. With 1 base removed from V and 0 bases from J, the gap between germline ends came to 12 bases. Germline CDR1 and CDR2: DFQATT and SNEGSKA (reference sequence). This CDR3 region has 15 residues.

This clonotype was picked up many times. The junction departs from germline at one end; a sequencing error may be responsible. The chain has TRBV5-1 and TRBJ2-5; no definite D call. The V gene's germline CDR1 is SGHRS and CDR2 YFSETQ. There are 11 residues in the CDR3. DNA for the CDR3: TGTGCCAGCAGCTTATCAGAGACCCAGTACTTC. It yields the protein CASSLSETQYF. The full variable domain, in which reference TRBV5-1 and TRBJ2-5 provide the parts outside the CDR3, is KAGVTQTPRYLIKTRGQQVTLSCSPISGHRSVSWYQQTPGQGLQFLFEYFSETQRNKGNFPGRFSGRQFSNSRSEMNVSTLELGDSALYLCASSLSETQYFGPGTRLLVL.

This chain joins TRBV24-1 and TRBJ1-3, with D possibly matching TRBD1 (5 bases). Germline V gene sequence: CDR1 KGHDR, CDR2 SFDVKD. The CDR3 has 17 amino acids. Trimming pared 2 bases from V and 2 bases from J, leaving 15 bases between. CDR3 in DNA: TGTGCCACCAGTGATTCTCGAAGCGGGGCCACTGGAAACACCATATATTTT. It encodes CATSDSRSGATGNTIYF.

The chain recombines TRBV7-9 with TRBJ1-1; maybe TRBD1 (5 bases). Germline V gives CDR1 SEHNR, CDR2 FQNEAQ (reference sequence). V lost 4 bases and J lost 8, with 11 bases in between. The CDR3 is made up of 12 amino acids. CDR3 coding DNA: TGTGCCAGCAGCTCATACCCAGGGGAAGCTTTCTTT. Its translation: CASSSYPGEAFF.

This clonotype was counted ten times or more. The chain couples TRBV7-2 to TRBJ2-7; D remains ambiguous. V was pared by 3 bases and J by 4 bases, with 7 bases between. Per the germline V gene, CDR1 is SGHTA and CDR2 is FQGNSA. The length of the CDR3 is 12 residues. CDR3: CASSLVGYEQYF. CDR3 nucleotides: TGTGCCAGCAGCTTGGTAGGGTACGAGCAGTACTTC.

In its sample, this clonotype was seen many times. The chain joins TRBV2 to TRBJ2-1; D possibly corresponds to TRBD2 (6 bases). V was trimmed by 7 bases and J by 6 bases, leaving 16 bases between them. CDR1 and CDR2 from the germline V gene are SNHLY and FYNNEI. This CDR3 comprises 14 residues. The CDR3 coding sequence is TGTGCCAGCAACCGTCGGCAGGGAGGCAATGAGCAGTTCTTC. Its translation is CASNRRQGGNEQFF.

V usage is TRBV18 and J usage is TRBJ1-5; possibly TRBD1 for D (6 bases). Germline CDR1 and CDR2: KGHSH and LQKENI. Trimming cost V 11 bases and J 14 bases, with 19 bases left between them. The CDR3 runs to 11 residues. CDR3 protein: CAGPGGAREHF. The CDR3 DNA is TGTGCCGGACCCGGGGGGGCGAGGGAGCATTTT. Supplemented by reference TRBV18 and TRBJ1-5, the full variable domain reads NAGVMQNPRHLVRRRGQEARLRCSPMKGHSHVYWYRQLPEEGLKFMVYLQKENIIDESGMPKERFSAEFPKEGPSILRIQQVVRGDSAAYFCAGPGGAREHFGDGTRLSIL.

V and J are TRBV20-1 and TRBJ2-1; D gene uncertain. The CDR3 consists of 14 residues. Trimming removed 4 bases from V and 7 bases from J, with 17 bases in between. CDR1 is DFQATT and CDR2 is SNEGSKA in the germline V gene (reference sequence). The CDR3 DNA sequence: TGCAGTGCTACGTCGGGCAGTGATCTAAATGAGCAGTTCTTC. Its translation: CSATSGSDLNEQFF.

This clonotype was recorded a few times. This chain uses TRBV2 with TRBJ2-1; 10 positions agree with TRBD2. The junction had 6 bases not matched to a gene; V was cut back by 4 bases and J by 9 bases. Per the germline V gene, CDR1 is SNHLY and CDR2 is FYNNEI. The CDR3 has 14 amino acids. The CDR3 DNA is TGTGCCAGCAGTGCTCTAGCGGGAGTACTTGAGCAGTTCTTC. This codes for CASSALAGVLEQFF.

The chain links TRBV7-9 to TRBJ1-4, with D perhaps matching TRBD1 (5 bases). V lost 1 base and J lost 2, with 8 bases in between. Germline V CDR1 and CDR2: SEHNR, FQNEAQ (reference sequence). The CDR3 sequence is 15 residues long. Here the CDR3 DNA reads TGTGCCAGCAGCTTAGGACAGACCACTAATGAAAAACTGTTTTTT. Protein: CASSLGQTTNEKLFF.

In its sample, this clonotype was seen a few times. Written as DNA, the CDR3 is TGCAGTGCTGTACCGGGGGCAGGGCGGGACGAGCAGTACTTC. It translates to CSAVPGAGRDEQYF. The J gene is TRBJ2-7, the V gene TRBV20-1; D possibly uses TRBD1 or TRBD2 (6 bases each). CDR1 and CDR2 from the germline V gene are DFQATT and SNEGSKA (reference sequence). CDR3 length: 14 amino acids. V was trimmed by 5 bases and J by 5 bases, leaving 19 bases between them.

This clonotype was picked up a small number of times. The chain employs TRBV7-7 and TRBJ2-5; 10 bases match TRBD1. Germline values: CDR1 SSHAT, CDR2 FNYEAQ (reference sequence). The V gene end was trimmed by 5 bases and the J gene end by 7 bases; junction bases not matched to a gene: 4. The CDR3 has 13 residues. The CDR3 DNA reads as TGTGCCAGCAGCCAGGGACAGGGGTTGACCCAGTACTTC. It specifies CASSQGQGLTQYF.

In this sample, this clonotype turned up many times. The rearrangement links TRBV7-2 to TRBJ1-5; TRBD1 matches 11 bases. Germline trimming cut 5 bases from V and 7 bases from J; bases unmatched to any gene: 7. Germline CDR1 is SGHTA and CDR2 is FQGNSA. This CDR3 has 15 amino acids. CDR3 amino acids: CASSPGTGGRQPQHF. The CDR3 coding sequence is TGTGCCAGCAGCCCTGGGACAGGGGGTAGGCAGCCCCAGCATTTT.

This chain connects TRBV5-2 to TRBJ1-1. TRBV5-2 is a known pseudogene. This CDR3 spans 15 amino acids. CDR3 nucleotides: TGTGCCAGCAGCTTGATCCAGGGGATGAACACTGAAGCTTTCTTT. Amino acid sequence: CASSLIQGMNTEAFF.

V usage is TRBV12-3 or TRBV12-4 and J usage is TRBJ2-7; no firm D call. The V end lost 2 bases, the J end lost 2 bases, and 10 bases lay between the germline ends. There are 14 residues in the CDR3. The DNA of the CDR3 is TGTGCCAGCAGTTTAAGCCGTCGAACCTACGAGCAGTACTTC. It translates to CASSLSRRTYEQYF.

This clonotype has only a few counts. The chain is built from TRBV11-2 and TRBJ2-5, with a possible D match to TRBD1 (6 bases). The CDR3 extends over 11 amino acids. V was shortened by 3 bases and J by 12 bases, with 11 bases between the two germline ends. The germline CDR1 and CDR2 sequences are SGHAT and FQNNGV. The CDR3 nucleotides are TGTGCCAGCAGCTTTAAGGACAGAGAGTACTTC. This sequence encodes CASSFKDREYF.

This chain's CDR3 is CASSYGGSRSNYGYTF. CDR3 sequence (DNA): TGTGCCAGCAGTTACGGGGGCAGCCGGAGTAACTATGGCTACACCTTC. The rearrangement uses TRBV6-2 or TRBV6-3 and TRBJ1-2, with D possibly matching TRBD1 (6 bases). The germline V gene encodes CDR1 MNHEY and CDR2 SVGEGT. Trimming stripped 2 bases from V and 1 base from J, with 14 bases between. CDR3 size: 16 residues.

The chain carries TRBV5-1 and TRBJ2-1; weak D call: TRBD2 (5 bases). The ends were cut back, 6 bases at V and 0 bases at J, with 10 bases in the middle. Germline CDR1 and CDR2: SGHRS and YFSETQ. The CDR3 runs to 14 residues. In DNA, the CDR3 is TGCGCCAGCACCCGGGGTCGCTCCTACAATGAGCAGTTCTTC. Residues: CASTRGRSYNEQFF.

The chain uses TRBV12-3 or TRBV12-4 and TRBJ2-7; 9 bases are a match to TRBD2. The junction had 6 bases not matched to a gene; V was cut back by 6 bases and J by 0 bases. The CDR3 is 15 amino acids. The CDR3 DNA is TGTGCCAGCAGGCAGCGGGGGGTTCCCTCCTACGAGCAGTACTTC. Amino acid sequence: CASRQRGVPSYEQYF.

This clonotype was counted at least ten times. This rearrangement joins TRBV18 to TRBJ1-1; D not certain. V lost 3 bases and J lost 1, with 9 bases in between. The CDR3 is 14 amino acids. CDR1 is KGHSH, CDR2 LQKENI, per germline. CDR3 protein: CASSPQLGNTEAFF. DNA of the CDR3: TGTGCCAGCTCACCGCAGTTGGGGAACACTGAAGCTTTCTTT.

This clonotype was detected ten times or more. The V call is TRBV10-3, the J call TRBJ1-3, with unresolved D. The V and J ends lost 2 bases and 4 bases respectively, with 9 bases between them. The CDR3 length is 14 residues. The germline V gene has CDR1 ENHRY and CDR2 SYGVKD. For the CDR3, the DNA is TGTGCCATCAGTGAGCGAAAGGGAGGAAACACCATATATTTT. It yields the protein CAISERKGGNTIYF.

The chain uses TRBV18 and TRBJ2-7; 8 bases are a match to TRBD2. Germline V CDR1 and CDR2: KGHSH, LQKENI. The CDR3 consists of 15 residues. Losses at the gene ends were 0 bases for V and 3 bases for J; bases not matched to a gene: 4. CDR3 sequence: CASSPPGTSGYEQYF. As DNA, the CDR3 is TGTGCCAGCTCACCACCGGGAACTAGCGGCTACGAGCAGTACTTC.

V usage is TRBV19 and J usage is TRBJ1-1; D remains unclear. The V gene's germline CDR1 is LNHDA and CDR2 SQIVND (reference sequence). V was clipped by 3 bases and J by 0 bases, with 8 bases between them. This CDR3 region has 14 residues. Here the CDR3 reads CASSIGTVNTEAFF. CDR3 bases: TGTGCCAGTAGTATTGGAACAGTGAACACTGAAGCTTTCTTT.

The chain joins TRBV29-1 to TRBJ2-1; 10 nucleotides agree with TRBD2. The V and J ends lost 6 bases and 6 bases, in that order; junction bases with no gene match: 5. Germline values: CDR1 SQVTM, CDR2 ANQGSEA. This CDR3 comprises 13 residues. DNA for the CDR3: TGCAGCGTCCGGACTAGCGGATTCAATGAGCAGTTCTTC. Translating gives CSVRTSGFNEQFF.

The CDR3 reads CASSLGTRGSNEQFF. CDR3 sequence (DNA): TGTGCCAGCAGTTTAGGGACTAGAGGTTCCAATGAGCAGTTCTTC. This chain joins TRBV27 and TRBJ2-1; 8 bases match TRBD2. With V trimmed by 2 bases and J by 6 bases, 6 bases remained unmatched. Looked up from germline, CDR1 is MNHEY and CDR2 is SMNVEV (reference sequence). This CDR3 region has 15 residues.

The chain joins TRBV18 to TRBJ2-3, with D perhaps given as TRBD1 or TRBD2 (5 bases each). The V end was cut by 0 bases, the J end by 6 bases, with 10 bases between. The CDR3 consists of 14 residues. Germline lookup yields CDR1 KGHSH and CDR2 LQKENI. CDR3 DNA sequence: TGTGCCAGCTCACCACCGGGGCAGCGGGATACGCAGTATTTT. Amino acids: CASSPPGQRDTQYF.

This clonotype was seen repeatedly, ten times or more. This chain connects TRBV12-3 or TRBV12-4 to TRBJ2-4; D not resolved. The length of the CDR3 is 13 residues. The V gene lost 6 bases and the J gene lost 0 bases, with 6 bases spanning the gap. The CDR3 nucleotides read TGTGCCAGCAGCACGGTAGCCAAAAACATTCAGTACTTC. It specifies CASSTVAKNIQYF.

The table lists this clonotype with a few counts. The CDR3 reads CASSIGLGQETQYF. CDR3 coding DNA: TGTGCCAGCAGCATCGGACTGGGCCAGGAGACCCAGTACTTC. The V call is TRBV7-2, the J call TRBJ2-5, with D possibly being TRBD2 (5 bases). The V gene's germline CDR1 is SGHTA and CDR2 FQGNSA. With 5 bases removed from V and 5 bases from J, the gap between germline ends came to 15 bases. The CDR3 contains 14 residues.

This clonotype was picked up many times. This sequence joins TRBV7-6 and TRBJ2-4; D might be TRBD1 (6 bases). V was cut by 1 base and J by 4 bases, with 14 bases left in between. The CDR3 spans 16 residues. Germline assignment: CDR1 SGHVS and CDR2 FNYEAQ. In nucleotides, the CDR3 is TGTGCCAGCAGCTTAGTTACAGGGCCGGGGAAAAACATTCAGTACTTC. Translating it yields CASSLVTGPGKNIQYF.